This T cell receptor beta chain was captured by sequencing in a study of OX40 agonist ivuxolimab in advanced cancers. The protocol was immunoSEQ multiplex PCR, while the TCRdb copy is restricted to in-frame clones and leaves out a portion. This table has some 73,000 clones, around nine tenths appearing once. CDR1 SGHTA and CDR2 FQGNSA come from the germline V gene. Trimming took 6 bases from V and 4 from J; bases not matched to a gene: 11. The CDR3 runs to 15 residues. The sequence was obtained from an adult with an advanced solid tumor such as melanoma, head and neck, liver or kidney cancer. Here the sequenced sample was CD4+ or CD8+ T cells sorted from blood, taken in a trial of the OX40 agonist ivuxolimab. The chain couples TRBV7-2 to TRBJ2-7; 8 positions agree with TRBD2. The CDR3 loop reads CASSVISGKGYEQYF. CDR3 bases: TGTGCCAGCAGTGTGATTAGCGGGAAGGGGTACGAGCAGTACTTC.